This T cell receptor beta chain is drawn from a study of naive CD8 T cells in extremely preterm neonates. The wider study: Adult ages are 25-50 years in the abstract, 20-50 in methods.

Only in-frame clones appear in the TCRdb table, and some are missing; sequencing was by immunoSEQ multiplex PCR. The sample yields approximately 6,500 clones, 95% to 98% seen once. The sample holds sorted live naive CD8+ CD45RA+CCR7+ T cells. The length of the CDR3 is 15 residues. Unmatched junction bases numbered 5, after V lost 4 bases and J lost 4 bases. Germline V CDR1 and CDR2: MGHRA, YSYEKL. Sequenced sample: naive CD8+ T cells from blood. The TCR was taken from a human donor in good health. J is TRBJ2-1 and V is TRBV4-1, with 9 bases matching TRBD2. The CDR3 sequence is CASSPSGTLYNEQFF. CDR3 bases: TGCGCCAGCAGCCCTAGCGGGACGTTGTACAATGAGCAGTTCTTC.